The 14 T cell receptor beta chains presented below share a single source sample, sequenced in a study of blood T cell repertoires in COVID-19. The data were produced by immunoSEQ multiplex PCR, yet TCRdb's version contains in-frame clones alone and is incomplete. Here the sample spans approximately 150,000 clones, 82% being singletons. Sequencing used peripheral blood. The receptor source for this set is a human donor with acute or convalescent COVID-19. The donor label of this sample is uncertain.

The chain links TRBV30 to TRBJ1-4; 7 bases map to TRBD1. Per the germline V gene, CDR1 is GTSNPN and CDR2 is SVGIG (reference sequence). Unmatched junction bases numbered 9, after V lost 4 bases and J lost 4 bases. The CDR3 has 15 amino acids. CDR3 bases: TGTGCCTGGACTAACGACAGGGTCAATAATGAAAAACTGTTTTTT. Translating gives CAWTNDRVNNEKLFF.

As DNA, the CDR3 is TGCAGCGTTGAAGCAGCGGGCGGGGTTGGAGATACGCAGTATTTT. Its translation is CSVEAAGGVGDTQYF. The rearrangement joins TRBV29-1 to TRBJ2-3; possibly TRBD2 for D (6 bases). Trimming took off 1 base at V and 5 bases at J, with 16 bases between the two ends. Germline V lookup: CDR1 SQVTM, CDR2 ANQGSEA. This CDR3 has 15 residues.

This clone was counted once. This rearrangement joins TRBV4-3 to TRBJ1-5, with 8 bases matching TRBD1. CDR3 length: 14 residues. Germline V gives CDR1 LGHNA, CDR2 YSLEER. With V trimmed by 3 bases and J by 7 bases, 5 bases remained unmatched. The CDR3 DNA follows: TGCGCCAGCAGCCAGAGACAGGGGAGCCAGCCCCAGCATTTT. It encodes CASSQRQGSQPQHF.

The chain combines TRBV9 with TRBJ2-2; 7 bases agree with TRBD1. There are 15 residues in the CDR3. Germline V gene data show CDR1 as SGDLS and CDR2 as YYNGEE. With V trimmed by 0 bases and J by 6 bases, 5 bases remained unmatched. This chain's CDR3 is CASSVGAQGAGELFF. The CDR3 nucleotides read TGTGCCAGCAGCGTAGGGGCTCAGGGGGCCGGGGAGCTGTTTTTT.

This clone has just one count. V and J are TRBV5-1 and TRBJ2-4; D may be TRBD2 (6 bases). Germline lookup yields CDR1 SGHRS and CDR2 YFSETQ. This CDR3 is 17 amino acids long. Trimming took off 4 bases at V and 0 bases at J, with 17 bases between the two ends. The CDR3 nucleotides are TGCGCCAGCAGCCGCGACGGCGGGGACGGAGCCAAAAACATTCAGTACTTC. Its translation is CASSRDGGDGAKNIQYF.

This chain joins TRBV29-1 and TRBJ2-7, with 12 bases fitting TRBD2. The V segment lost 7 bases and the J segment 5 bases; nucleotides outside the gene matches: 12. Germline lookup yields CDR1 SQVTM and CDR2 ANQGSEA. There are 15 residues in the CDR3. The CDR3 bases are TGCAGCGGCTCCTTGGGGCTAGCGGGGGGGGACGAGCAGTACTTC. It encodes CSGSLGLAGGDEQYF.

The chain has TRBV6-5 and TRBJ1-5; D uncertain. Trimming removed 0 bases at V and 1 base at J, with 4 bases between. There are 14 residues in the CDR3. Germline CDR1 MNHEY, CDR2 SVGAGI. CDR3 region: CASSYSGSNQPQHF. The DNA for the CDR3 is TGTGCCAGCAGTTACTCTGGCAGCAATCAGCCCCAGCATTTT.

This clone has only a few counts. The chain employs TRBV19 and TRBJ1-5; a weak D match, TRBD1 (6 bases). Per germline, CDR1 LNHDA and CDR2 SQIVND (reference sequence). The CDR3 length is 15 residues. Trimming cost V 4 bases and J 2 bases, with 12 bases left between them. CDR3 nucleotides: TGTGCCAGTAGTACAGGGGTAACGGGCAATCAGCCCCAGCATTTT. Encoded protein: CASSTGVTGNQPQHF. The variable domain in full, with the rest retrieved from reference TRBV19 and TRBJ1-5, is DGGITQSPKYLFRKEGQNVTLSCEQNLNHDAMYWYRQDPGQGLRLIYYSQIVNDFQKGDIAEGYSVSREKKESFPLTVTSAQKNPTAFYLCASSTGVTGNQPQHFGDGTRLSIL.

This sequence joins TRBV5-1 and TRBJ1-6; TRBD1 matches 7 bases. The V gene's germline CDR1 is SGHRS and CDR2 YFSETQ. Trimming took 4 bases from V and 6 from J; bases not matched to a gene: 16. The CDR3 runs 18 residues. In DNA, the CDR3 is TGCGCCAGCAGCGCATACCCTCCGGGACAGAGCGCTAATTCACCCCTCCACTTT. The encoded protein is CASSAYPPGQSANSPLHF. Full variable domain (missing parts from reference TRBV5-1 and TRBJ1-6): KAGVTQTPRYLIKTRGQQVTLSCSPISGHRSVSWYQQTPGQGLQFLFEYFSETQRNKGNFPGRFSGRQFSNSRSEMNVSTLELGDSALYLCASSAYPPGQSANSPLHFGNGTRLTVT.

Concerning this clone itself: This CDR3 is also generated by other DNA sequences in the sample. The chain has TRBV27 and TRBJ1-2, with D perhaps TRBD1 (6 bases). CDR3 length equals 14 residues. Trimming left V 6 bases short and J 0 bases short, with 11 bases between. Germline-derived CDR1 and CDR2 are MNHEY and SMNVEV (reference sequence). In nucleotides, the CDR3 is TGTGCCAGCAGGAAGACAGGTACTAACTATGGCTACACCTTC. Protein: CASRKTGTNYGYTF.

The rearrangement uses TRBV7-8 and TRBJ1-5, with 7 bases identical to TRBD1. J lost 7 bases, V lost 6 bases, and 12 bases had no gene match. The CDR3 extends over 15 amino acids. CDR1 and CDR2 (germline): SGHVS, FQNEAQ. CDR3 in DNA: TGTGCCAGCAGTAACCCGACAGGAGGGGGCCAGCCCCAGCATTTT. Its protein product is CASSNPTGGGQPQHF.

This chain links TRBV4-2 with TRBJ1-5; the match to TRBD1 covers 7 bases. J was trimmed by 2 bases and V by 1 base; bases with no gene match: 2. The CDR3 is made up of 15 amino acids. Germline V CDR1 and CDR2: LGHNA, YNFKEQ. This CDR3 reads CASSQAGGGNQPQHF. The CDR3 DNA is TGTGCCAGCAGCCAAGCAGGGGGAGGCAATCAGCCCCAGCATTTT.

This clone was counted a few times. V and J are TRBV3-1 (or the pseudogene TRBV3-2) and TRBJ1-4; D not resolved. The CDR3 length is 15 residues. V shed 4 bases and J shed 4 bases, with 13 bases lying between them. Looked up from germline, CDR1 is LGHDT and CDR2 is YNNKEL (reference sequence). The CDR3 coding sequence is TGTGCCAGCAGCCCTAGGGCAGGAGGTAATGAAAAACTGTTTTTT. Protein: CASSPRAGGNEKLFF.

This clone turned up a few times. The genes are TRBV14 and TRBJ2-2, with D unclear. The CDR3 has 13 amino acids. The germline CDR1 and CDR2 sequences are SGHDN and FVKESK. V lost 1 base and J 7 bases, leaving 7 bases between the germline ends. CDR3 protein: CASSQGVYGELFF. The CDR3 DNA is TGTGCCAGCAGCCAAGGCGTTTACGGGGAGCTGTTTTTT.